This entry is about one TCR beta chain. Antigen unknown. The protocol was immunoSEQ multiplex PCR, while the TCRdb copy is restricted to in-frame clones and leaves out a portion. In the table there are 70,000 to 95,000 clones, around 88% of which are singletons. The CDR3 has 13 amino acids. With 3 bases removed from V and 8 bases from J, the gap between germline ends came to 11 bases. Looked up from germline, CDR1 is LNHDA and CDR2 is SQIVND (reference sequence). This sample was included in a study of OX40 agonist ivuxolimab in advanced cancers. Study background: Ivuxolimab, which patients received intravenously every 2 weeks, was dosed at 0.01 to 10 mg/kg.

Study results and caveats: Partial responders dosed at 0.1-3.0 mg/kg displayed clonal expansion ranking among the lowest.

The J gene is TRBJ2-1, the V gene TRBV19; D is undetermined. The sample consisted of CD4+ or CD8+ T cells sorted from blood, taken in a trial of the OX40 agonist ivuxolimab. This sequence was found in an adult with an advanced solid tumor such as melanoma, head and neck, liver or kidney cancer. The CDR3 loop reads CASSIRRADEQFF. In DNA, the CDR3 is TGTGCCAGTAGTATCCGTCGGGCGGATGAGCAGTTCTTC.